The 26 T cell receptor beta chains listed next were all sequenced from one sample in a study of OX40 agonist ivuxolimab in advanced cancers. Sequencing used immunoSEQ multiplex PCR; TCRdb keeps in-frame clones, though not all of them. This table holds roughly 53,000 clones, 60% to 80% found once. This specimen was CD4+ or CD8+ T cells sorted from blood, taken in a trial of the OX40 agonist ivuxolimab. The source is an adult with an advanced solid tumor such as melanoma, head and neck, liver or kidney cancer.

The chain joins TRBV6-6 to TRBJ1-5, with a tentative D call TRBD1 (6 bases). Trimming took off 2 bases at V and 3 bases at J, with 8 bases between the two ends. The CDR3 is 14 residues long. Looked up from germline, CDR1 is MNHNY and CDR2 is SVGAGI (reference sequence). CDR3 loop: CASSYGGLNQPQHF. The CDR3, as DNA: TGTGCCAGCAGTTACGGGGGCCTCAATCAGCCCCAGCATTTT.

This clone has more than one count but fewer than ten. The V and J genes are TRBV5-1 and TRBJ1-1, with D possibly being TRBD1 (5 bases). CDR1 is SGHRS and CDR2 is YFSETQ in the germline V gene. This CDR3 is built from 14 residues. Trimming took 3 bases from V and 3 from J, leaving 12 bases between them. This CDR3 is CASSSGLGDTEAFF. The CDR3 DNA reads TGCGCCAGCAGCTCGGGGTTAGGGGACACTGAAGCTTTCTTT.

A remark on this clone: The same CDR3 also results from other DNA sequences found in this sample. The CDR3 bases are TGTGCCAGCAGCAGGGGAGATAGCAATCAGCCCCAGCATTTT. Protein sequence: CASSRGDSNQPQHF. This chain uses TRBV6-1 with TRBJ1-5; the D gene is possibly TRBD1 (6 bases). The CDR3 has 14 amino acids. Germline V gene data show CDR1 as MNHNS and CDR2 as SASEGT. Trimming stripped 6 bases from V and 0 bases from J, with 9 bases between.

This clone ranks as medium-sized. The rearrangement joins TRBV7-3 to TRBJ1-3; possibly TRBD1 for D (6 bases). The V end lost 5 bases, the J end lost 2 bases, and 13 bases lay between the germline ends. Per germline, CDR1 SGHTA and CDR2 FQGTGA. The CDR3 runs to 15 residues. CDR3 in amino acids: CASSPTRGTGNTIYF. CDR3 coding DNA: TGTGCCAGCAGCCCCACCAGGGGTACTGGAAACACCATATATTTT.

The V gene is TRBV2, the J gene TRBJ1-1; 7 bases align to TRBD1. The J segment lost 0 bases and the V segment lost 7 bases, leaving 17 bases of the junction unmatched. The length of the CDR3 is 18 residues. In germline, CDR1 is SNHLY, CDR2 FYNNEI. This CDR3 reads CASIRDSGTVTMNTEAFF. As DNA, the CDR3 is TGTGCCAGCATTCGGGACAGCGGAACAGTAACCATGAACACTGAAGCTTTCTTT.

V is TRBV7-2 and J is TRBJ1-2; a possible D gene is TRBD1 (5 bases). Germline CDR1 SGHTA, CDR2 FQGNSA. This CDR3 is built from 17 residues. The germline V and J ends were trimmed by 4 bases and 7 bases, with 25 bases remaining between them. The CDR3 DNA reads as TGTGCCAGCAGCTACACTCCTCTTCCAGGGAGGGCCTCTGGCTACACCTTC. Residues: CASSYTPLPGRASGYTF.

The chain combines TRBV28 with TRBJ2-7; D gene unclear. Trimming shortened V by 5 bases and J by 0 bases, and 26 bases separated the two germline ends. CDR1 is MDHEN, CDR2 SYDVKM, per germline. This CDR3 comprises 19 residues. Here the CDR3 DNA reads TGTGCCAGCAGTCCCCGGACCGACACCTTCGGAACTTACTCCTACGAGCAGTACTTC. Translation: CASSPRTDTFGTYSYEQYF.

The chain recombines TRBV7-2 with TRBJ1-6; 7 positions agree with TRBD1. The CDR3 spans 15 residues. Germline CDR1 reads SGHTA; CDR2 reads FQGNSA. The trim removed 5 bases at V and 8 bases at J, leaving 9 bases unmatched. CDR3 coding DNA: TGTGCCAGCAGCCATACAGGGGCCTGGGATTCACCCCTCCACTTT. Amino acid sequence: CASSHTGAWDSPLHF. Complete variable domain (other parts from reference TRBV7-2 and TRBJ1-6): GAGVSQSPSNKVTEKGKDVELRCDPISGHTALYWYRQSLGQGLEFLIYFQGNSAPDKSGLPSDRFSAERTGGSVSTLTIQRTQQEDSAVYLCASSHTGAWDSPLHFGNGTRLTVT.

The chain combines TRBV7-2 with TRBJ2-7; D is perhaps TRBD1 (5 bases). The CDR3 runs 13 residues. Trimming left V 5 bases short and J 5 bases short, with 13 bases between. From germline, CDR1 is SGHTA and CDR2 FQGNSA. The CDR3 here is CASSRWGGDEQYF. CDR3 bases: TGTGCCAGCAGCCGATGGGGCGGCGACGAGCAGTACTTC.

The chain employs TRBV18 and TRBJ1-4, with no clear D. In germline, CDR1 is KGHSH, CDR2 LQKENI. The CDR3 runs 15 residues. Trimming pared 2 bases from V and 6 bases from J, leaving 13 bases between. CDR3 nucleotide sequence: TGTGCCAGCTCACCAATAGCCCAAAGGGATGAAAAACTGTTTTTT. Translating it yields CASSPIAQRDEKLFF.

V is TRBV27 and J is TRBJ1-1, with D possibly matching TRBD1 (5 bases). The CDR3 loop spans 14 amino acids. Germline values: CDR1 MNHEY, CDR2 SMNVEV (reference sequence). Deletions cut 7 bases from V and 4 bases from J, with 16 bases between. The CDR3 DNA reads as TGTGCCAGCAACGACAGCGGTGGGGCCACTGAAGCTTTCTTT. Protein product: CASNDSGGATEAFF.

This clone turned up a few times. This chain connects TRBV6-5 to TRBJ1-2, with D perhaps TRBD1 (6 bases). Trimming removed 0 bases at V and 6 bases at J, with 8 bases between. CDR3 length: 13 amino acids. The germline CDR1 and CDR2 sequences are MNHEY and SVGAGI. CDR3 residues: CASSYSQGNGYTF. The CDR3 DNA is TGTGCCAGCAGTTACTCACAGGGAAATGGCTACACCTTC.

The chain uses TRBV5-5 and TRBJ1-4, with 7 positions matching TRBD1. CDR1 is SGHKS and CDR2 is YYEKEE in the germline V gene (reference sequence). The V and J ends lost 2 bases and 3 bases, in that order; junction bases with no gene match: 7. CDR3 length equals 16 residues. As DNA, the CDR3 is TGTGCCAGCAGCTTCGGTCCGGGACAGTCTAATGAAAAACTGTTTTTT. Residues: CASSFGPGQSNEKLFF.

The V gene is TRBV19, the J gene TRBJ1-4; no definite D call. The V gene's germline CDR1 is LNHDA and CDR2 SQIVND (reference sequence). There are 13 residues in the CDR3. Trimming left V 5 bases short and J 6 bases short, with 10 bases between. This CDR3 is CASSAAYYEKLFF. The CDR3 DNA reads as TGTGCCAGTAGTGCGGCATACTATGAAAAACTGTTTTTT.

The sample holds a few counts of this clone. The chain joins TRBV5-4 to TRBJ1-1; D perhaps matches TRBD1 (6 bases). Germline CDR1 reads SGHNT; CDR2 reads YYREEE (reference sequence). V was clipped by 1 base and J by 6 bases, with 16 bases between them. The CDR3 extends over 15 amino acids. The CDR3 nucleotides read TGTGCCAGCAGCTTGAGGGACATGGGGGTACCTGAAGCTTTCTTT. Amino acids: CASSLRDMGVPEAFF.

The chain employs TRBV9 and TRBJ2-1; TRBD2 matches 8 bases. The CDR3 has 16 amino acids. Per the germline V gene, CDR1 is SGDLS and CDR2 is YYNGEE. After removal of 4 bases from V and 7 bases from J, the junction contained 13 bases not matched to a gene. The CDR3 region is CASSPLGRGARNEQFF. CDR3 bases: TGTGCCAGCAGCCCCCTTGGGCGGGGGGCGAGGAATGAGCAGTTCTTC.

The chain uses TRBV7-2 and TRBJ2-1; D unresolved. Germline V CDR1 and CDR2: SGHTA, FQGNSA. This CDR3 comprises 16 residues. Trimming shortened V by 0 bases and J by 4 bases, and 13 bases separated the two germline ends. The chain's CDR3 is CASSLALVVRYNEQFF. In nucleotides, the CDR3 is TGTGCCAGCAGCTTAGCTCTAGTGGTGAGATACAATGAGCAGTTCTTC.

The V call is TRBV29-1, the J call TRBJ2-7, with D maybe TRBD2 (5 bases). CDR3 length: 11 amino acids. Germline values: CDR1 SQVTM, CDR2 ANQGSEA. The V end lost 5 bases, the J end lost 3 bases, and 8 bases lay between the germline ends. CDR3 coding DNA: TGCAGCGTTTTGGGGAGCTACGAGCAGTACTTC. It encodes CSVLGSYEQYF.

The chain couples TRBV11-2 to TRBJ1-2; tentatively, D is TRBD1 (5 bases). Trimming pared 6 bases from V and 4 bases from J, leaving 15 bases between. Germline values: CDR1 SGHAT, CDR2 FQNNGV. This CDR3 has 14 amino acids. The CDR3 DNA sequence: TGTGCCAGCAGTCCAACGCAGGGCGGCTATGGCTACACCTTC. Its protein product is CASSPTQGGYGYTF.

This clone was recorded once. The gene calls are TRBV9 and TRBJ2-2, with D unresolved. Trimming shortened V by 4 bases and J by 1 base, and 11 bases separated the two germline ends. Germline values: CDR1 SGDLS, CDR2 YYNGEE. This CDR3 region has 15 residues. This chain's CDR3 is CASSPNGRNTGELFF. The CDR3 coding sequence is TGTGCCAGCAGCCCAAATGGACGGAACACCGGGGAGCTGTTTTTT.

J is TRBJ1-2 and V is TRBV18; D is unclear. Germline lookup yields CDR1 KGHSH and CDR2 LQKENI. The germline V and J ends were trimmed by 6 bases and 7 bases, with 21 bases remaining between them. The CDR3 loop spans 15 amino acids. In DNA form, the CDR3 reads TGTGCCAGCTCTCCCCGGGTACGGGCGGGTTCTGGCTACACCTTC. Its protein is CASSPRVRAGSGYTF. The whole variable domain, filled in from reference TRBV18 and TRBJ1-2, reads NAGVMQNPRHLVRRRGQEARLRCSPMKGHSHVYWYRQLPEEGLKFMVYLQKENIIDESGMPKERFSAEFPKEGPSILRIQQVVRGDSAAYFCASSPRVRAGSGYTFGSGTRLTVV.

The CDR3 nucleotides are TGTGCCAGCAGATTGAAGGGGGCGGAAAAACTGTTTTTT. This translates into CASRLKGAEKLFF. The genes are TRBV5-6 and TRBJ1-4; 7 bases are shared with TRBD1. CDR3 length: 13 residues. Germline loops: CDR1 SGHDT, CDR2 YYEEEE. Trimming removed 5 bases from V and 8 bases from J; junction bases left unmatched: 6.

This clone appeared a few times. Its ends do not fully match the called genes, so a read error is possible. This CDR3 is CASSLRGPYGQYF. The CDR3 nucleotides are TGTGCCAGCAGCTTACGAGGCCCCTACGGGCAGTACTTC. The chain combines TRBV7-8 with TRBJ2-7, with unresolved D. There are 13 residues in the CDR3. The germline V gene has CDR1 SGHVS and CDR2 FQNEAQ.

This sequence joins TRBV7-2 and TRBJ1-5, with a weak D call TRBD1 (5 bases). V lost 5 bases and J lost 1, with 15 bases in between. This CDR3 comprises 16 residues. Germline assignment: CDR1 SGHTA and CDR2 FQGNSA. CDR3 coding DNA: TGTGCCAGCAGCCGCACCGGGACGACGAGCAATCAGCCCCAGCATTTT. Translated, it gives CASSRTGTTSNQPQHF.

The chain carries TRBV19 and TRBJ2-4, with a tentative D call TRBD2 (6 bases). With 6 bases removed from V and 3 bases from J, the gap between germline ends came to 15 bases. This CDR3 is built from 15 residues. Germline V gene lookup returns CDR1 LNHDA and CDR2 SQIVND (reference sequence). The CDR3 bases are TGTGCCAGTAGCATCGCCGGGACTGGCAAAAACATTCAGTACTTC. Translating it yields CASSIAGTGKNIQYF.

The chain is built from TRBV20-1 and TRBJ2-3; the D is unclear. The CDR3 length is 11 residues. V was cut by 0 bases and J by 6 bases, with 4 bases left in between. Looked up from germline, CDR1 is DFQATT and CDR2 is SNEGSKA (reference sequence). CDR3 in amino acids: CSARESDTQYF. The CDR3 DNA sequence: TGCAGTGCTAGAGAGTCGGATACGCAGTATTTT.